These 9 T cell receptor beta chains were sequenced from one sample in a study of cytomegalovirus exposure and HLA in healthy donors. A multiplex PCR was run with 60 Vbeta primers and 13 Jbeta primers. Sequencing was performed with immunoSEQ multiplex PCR; in TCRdb, only in-frame clones are kept and a portion is missing. The data show some 70,000 clones, with approximately 80% seen just once and 3.3% held by the top ten. Sequencing was done on a sample of PBMCs. The receptors originated from a man aged 18 to 29 in good health and CMV-seronegative.

V is TRBV11-3 and J is TRBJ2-2, with 14 nucleotides matching TRBD2. The CDR3 is made up of 16 amino acids. Germline V lookup: CDR1 SGHNT, CDR2 YENEEA. Losses at the gene ends were 5 bases for V and 6 bases for J; bases not matched to a gene: 5. CDR3 residues: CASSPRTSGGPGELFF. The CDR3 nucleotides read TGTGCCAGCAGCCCAAGGACTAGCGGGGGGCCCGGGGAGCTGTTTTTT.

This chain links TRBV9 with TRBJ1-4; unclear D gene. The CDR3 extends over 16 amino acids. V lost 0 bases to trimming and J lost 0 bases, with 9 bases between them. CDR1 and CDR2 from the germline V gene are SGDLS and YYNGEE. CDR3 sequence: CASSVAQSATNEKLFF. CDR3 coding DNA: TGTGCCAGCAGCGTAGCACAGTCTGCAACTAATGAAAAACTGTTTTTT. The full variable domain, completed using reference TRBV9 and TRBJ1-4, is DSGVTQTPKHLITATGQRVTLRCSPRSGDLSVYWYQQSLDQGLQFLIQYYNGEERAKGNILERFSAQQFPDLHSELNLSSLELGDSALYFCASSVAQSATNEKLFFGSGTQLSVL.

The table lists this clone with a few counts. This rearrangement joins TRBV30 to TRBJ2-1, with a tentative D call TRBD1 (6 bases). CDR1 and CDR2 from the germline V gene are GTSNPN and SVGIG (reference sequence). The CDR3 contains 12 residues. As DNA, the CDR3 is TGTGCTTTGTCCAGGGGTGGTAATGAGCAGTTCTTC. Translating it yields CALSRGGNEQFF.

This chain links TRBV18 with TRBJ1-4; no definite D call. Germline V gives CDR1 KGHSH, CDR2 LQKENI. The CDR3 has 15 residues. Trimming took off 2 bases at V and 4 bases at J, with 11 bases between the two ends. The CDR3 protein is CASSPVGGDNEKLFF. Written as DNA, the CDR3 is TGTGCCAGCTCACCAGTAGGAGGAGATAATGAAAAACTGTTTTTT. Full variable domain (outside the CDR3, taken from reference TRBV18 and TRBJ1-4): NAGVMQNPRHLVRRRGQEARLRCSPMKGHSHVYWYRQLPEEGLKFMVYLQKENIIDESGMPKERFSAEFPKEGPSILRIQQVVRGDSAAYFCASSPVGGDNEKLFFGSGTQLSVL.

The chain uses TRBV6-5 and TRBJ2-2, with a weak D call TRBD1 (6 bases). CDR1 and CDR2 from the germline V gene are MNHEY and SVGAGI. The length of the CDR3 is 14 residues. Trimming stripped 4 bases from V and 1 base from J, with 7 bases between. The DNA for the CDR3 is TGTGCCAGCAGTTTGACAGGGAACACCGGGGAGCTGTTTTTT. Residues: CASSLTGNTGELFF.

This chain connects TRBV18 to TRBJ1-5; D gene uncertain. The germline V gene encodes CDR1 KGHSH and CDR2 LQKENI. This CDR3 has 14 amino acids. The V end lost 3 bases, the J end lost 0 bases, and 6 bases lay between the germline ends. The CDR3 nucleotides read TGTGCCAGCTCACCCTATAATAGCAATCAGCCCCAGCATTTT. This encodes CASSPYNSNQPQHF.

The V and J genes are TRBV6-1 and TRBJ1-1; D possibly corresponds to TRBD1 (6 bases). There are 14 residues in the CDR3. The V end was cut by 1 base, the J end by 11 bases, with 17 bases between. Germline CDR1 is MNHNS and CDR2 is SASEGT. The DNA of the CDR3 is TGTGCCAGCAGTGAAGGGGGGAATTGGGGGCCCGCTTTCTTT. Amino acids: CASSEGGNWGPAFF.

Here the CDR3 reads CASRADRVGNQPQHF. CDR3 DNA: TGTGCCAGCAGGGCCGACAGGGTTGGCAATCAGCCCCAGCATTTT. The chain combines TRBV2 with TRBJ1-5; 7 bases are a match to TRBD1. Germline V gives CDR1 SNHLY, CDR2 FYNNEI. After removal of 6 bases from V and 2 bases from J, the junction contained 7 bases not matched to a gene. The CDR3 runs 15 residues.

This clone was found a few times. V and J are TRBV4-1 and TRBJ1-1; D is undetermined. Germline V lookup: CDR1 MGHRA, CDR2 YSYEKL. This CDR3 is built from 12 residues. With 3 bases removed from V and 10 bases from J, the gap between germline ends came to 12 bases. The DNA for the CDR3 is TGCGCCAGCAGCCAGCCATATGAGGGAGCTTTCTTT. Amino acids: CASSQPYEGAFF.